This T cell receptor beta chain was observed in a study of T cell responses to AZD1222 COVID-19 vaccine (dated by TCRdb to the early 2020s). About the investigation overall: AZD1222 recipients given second doses at about 4 weeks or at about 12 weeks were pooled, since spike-specific TCR depth and breadth were not found to differ between the two schedules. TCR sequencing was performed for about 250 trial participants, of whom about 200 were given two doses of AZD1222 and around 25 were given two doses of MenACWY control vaccine. Trial participants were enrolled by age into 18-55, 56-69 and 70-plus year subgroups, with approximately 150, 30 and 60 TCR-sequenced participants respectively.

The time point label for this specimen denotes: baseline before first vaccination. The vaccinee samples were drawn from two UK trials, COV001 and COV002, one of which was a single-blind randomized controlled phase 2/3 trial testing AZD1222 (ChAdOx1 nCoV-19) in healthy adults. For TCRbeta chain sequencing, PBMC samples from trial participants were taken at day 0 and at day 28 after the second dose. V is reduced by 3 bases and J by 0 bases, leaving a spacing of 9 bases between them. Including cysteine and phenylalanine, the CDR3 has 15 amino acids. Just the 45-base CDR3 DNA is kept, in frame starting at base 1. The germline V gene provides CDR1 KGHSH and CDR2 LQKENI. The CDR3 regions of human TCRbeta chains were analyzed by immunosequencing. On the authors' methods: TCRs in the repertoires were compared against a reference library of SARS-CoV-2-specific TCRs that had been generated with the MIRA antigen-specificity platform. Breadth meant the fraction of unique TCRs that were SARS-CoV-2-associated, whereas depth meant the fraction of total T cells that were SARS-CoV-2-associated. Each spike-specific TCR was assigned to its reactive spike region and to a CD4 or CD8 class using the MIRA data. Log10-transformed breadth and depth values were compared by one-way ANOVA with Sidak's multiple comparisons tests. Drawn from immuneACCESS, this table holds only the in-frame rearrangements with V and J called that TCRdb kept. Clones are partly lost; checked studies trace under half to an unresolved V gene and leave the rest unexplained. For V, J and clone size, that table is used; D and trimming come from the DNA. Recorded for this sample are about 81,000 clones; around 90% of them occurred a single time. The biggest ten clones account for approximately 5.2% of the sample.

With regard to this clone: Its antigen remains unidentified. Within one base of it there is no much larger clone, and no base qualities were kept.

Here is what the overall study found, with its caveats: Because no day 14 peak-response samples were available, the repertoires could be characterized only after the peak T cell response. Only 5 to 7 AZD1222 recipients were SARS-CoV-2 seropositive at baseline, limiting conclusions about previously exposed vaccinees. Spike-specific TCR breadth and depth rose significantly after two AZD1222 doses compared with day 0 and with MenACWY recipients. Most participants were white British and females outnumbered males, and the authors suggested that clonal diversity may have been underestimated. In the small 56-69-year group, the increase in depth fell short of significance, most likely because of low power. Vaccine-associated CD4 TCRs spanned the whole spike protein, with dominant responses in regions 160-218 and 743-854. Reportedly, almost half of the unique spike-specific TCRs recognized epitopes lying outside the regions that are mutated in the B.1.351 and B.1.1.7 variants.

The chain links TRBV18 with TRBJ2-1; matching of 6 bases hints at TRBD1 as the D gene. The receptor comes from an adult in good health. The source material was peripheral blood, sampled on day 0 of AZD1222 vaccination. The CDR3 sequence is CASSPDRSSYNEQFF. In nucleotide form, the sequence is TGTGCCAGCTCACCGGACAGAAGCTCCTACAATGAGCAGTTCTTC.